Following are 8 T cell receptor beta chains from one sample sequenced in a study of glioma-infiltrating T cells. Amplification of TCR alpha and beta CDR3 regions from RNA used iRepertoire nested multiplex PCR. A single record per CDR3 protein comes from TCRdb applying MiXCR to the multiplex PCR reads. The profile shows 170,000 or so distinct CDR3 sequences, over 40% of them singletons. Source material: glioma tissue, nonneoplastic brain tissue, or PBMCs (not recorded which). Every receptor here comes from a human donor with low-grade glioma or glioblastoma, undergoing nonglioma brain surgery, or in good health (not recorded which).

This clonotype has only a few counts. This may stem from a read error, because a much larger clone lies one nucleotide away. The chain joins TRBV7-2 to TRBJ2-1, with 12 nucleotides matching TRBD2. From germline, CDR1 is SGHTA and CDR2 FQGNSA. V shed 4 bases and J 10 bases; nucleotides not matched to a gene: 11. The CDR3 has 16 amino acids. For the CDR3, the DNA is TGTGCCAGCAGCTCATTGGTACTAGCGGGAGGAGGGGAGCAGTTCTTC. This encodes CASSSLVLAGGGEQFF. The whole variable domain, remainder taken from reference TRBV7-2 and TRBJ2-1, is GAGVSQSPSNKVTEKGKDVELRCDPISGHTALYWYRQSLGQGLEFLIYFQGNSAPDKSGLPSDRFSAERTGGSVSTLTIQRTQQEDSAVYLCASSSLVLAGGGEQFFGPGTRLTVL.

This clonotype was counted between two and nine times. V is TRBV19 and J is TRBJ2-1; 9 bases map to TRBD1. CDR3 size: 15 residues. CDR1 and CDR2 from the germline V gene are LNHDA and SQIVND (reference sequence). V gave up 3 bases and J gave up 7 bases; unmatched junction bases: 7. The CDR3 spells CASSITGTGQNEQFF. The CDR3 DNA reads as TGTGCCAGTAGTATTACCGGGACAGGGCAGAATGAGCAGTTCTTC.

Remarks on this clonotype: Compared with germline, one end of the junction differs, possibly owing to a read error. The chain couples TRBV3-1 to TRBJ2-1; weak D call: TRBD2 (6 bases). CDR1 is LGHDT and CDR2 is YNNKEL in the germline V gene (reference sequence). The CDR3 runs to 16 residues. The CDR3 DNA follows: TGTGCCAGCATCCAAGATTTGGCGGGGAGGTGGAATGAGCAGTTCTTC. Amino acid sequence: CASIQDLAGRWNEQFF.

This clonotype was detected only a few times. V is TRBV29-1 and J is TRBJ2-1; a weak D match, TRBD2 (6 bases). Trimming removed 3 bases at V and 9 bases at J, with 18 bases between. CDR1 is SQVTM, CDR2 ANQGSEA, per germline. This CDR3 region has 14 residues. DNA of the CDR3: TGCAGCGTTGATACCAGCGGGCAAGATACTGAGCAGTTCTTC. It encodes CSVDTSGQDTEQFF.

As regards this clonotype: This may be a read error, as it is one base from a much larger clone. The CDR3 loop reads CSARDRDADSTGQLFF. CDR3 nucleotide sequence: TGCAGTGCTAGAGATCGGGACGCAGACTCCACCGGGCAGCTGTTTTTT. The gene calls are TRBV20-1 and TRBJ2-2; D is tentatively TRBD1 or TRBD2 (5 bases each). CDR3 length equals 16 residues. Germline CDR1 and CDR2: DFQATT and SNEGSKA (reference sequence).

This clonotype has at least ten counts. The V call is TRBV19, the J call TRBJ2-7, with a tentative D call TRBD2 (5 bases). Per germline, CDR1 LNHDA and CDR2 SQIVND (reference sequence). V lost 5 bases and J lost 5, with 13 bases in between. This CDR3 has 13 amino acids. CDR3 region: CASSGTRIHEQYF. The DNA for the CDR3 is TGTGCCAGTAGTGGAACTAGGATCCACGAGCAGTACTTC.

This chain uses TRBV20-1 with TRBJ2-7; the match to TRBD2 covers 9 bases. The trim removed 2 bases at V and 3 bases at J, leaving 5 bases unmatched. The germline V gene has CDR1 DFQATT and CDR2 SNEGSKA (reference sequence). The CDR3 is 14 amino acids. The CDR3 coding sequence is TGCAGTGCTAGAACCGGGACTAGCATCTACGAGCAGTACTTC. It yields the protein CSARTGTSIYEQYF.

This clonotype came up a few times. The chain recombines TRBV18 with TRBJ1-6, with a possible D match to TRBD1 (5 bases). The V and J ends lost 6 bases and 4 bases respectively, with 13 bases between them. Germline values: CDR1 KGHSH, CDR2 LQKENI. The CDR3 extends over 15 amino acids. In nucleotides, the CDR3 is TGTGCCAGCTCTCAGGGAGTTTCGTATAATTCACCCCTCCACTTT. Protein: CASSQGVSYNSPLHF. The whole variable domain, filled in from reference TRBV18 and TRBJ1-6, reads NAGVMQNPRHLVRRRGQEARLRCSPMKGHSHVYWYRQLPEEGLKFMVYLQKENIIDESGMPKERFSAEFPKEGPSILRIQQVVRGDSAAYFCASSQGVSYNSPLHFGNGTRLTVT.